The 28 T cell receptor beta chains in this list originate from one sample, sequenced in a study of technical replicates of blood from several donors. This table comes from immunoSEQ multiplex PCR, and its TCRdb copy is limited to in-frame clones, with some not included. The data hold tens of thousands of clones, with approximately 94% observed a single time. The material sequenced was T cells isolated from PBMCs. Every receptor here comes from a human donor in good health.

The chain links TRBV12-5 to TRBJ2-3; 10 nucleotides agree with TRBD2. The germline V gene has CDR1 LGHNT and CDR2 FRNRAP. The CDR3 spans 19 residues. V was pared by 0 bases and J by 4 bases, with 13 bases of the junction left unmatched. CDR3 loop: CASGLVLQGGTSEADTQYF. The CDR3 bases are TGTGCTAGTGGTTTGGTACTACAGGGGGGGACTAGCGAGGCAGATACGCAGTATTTT.

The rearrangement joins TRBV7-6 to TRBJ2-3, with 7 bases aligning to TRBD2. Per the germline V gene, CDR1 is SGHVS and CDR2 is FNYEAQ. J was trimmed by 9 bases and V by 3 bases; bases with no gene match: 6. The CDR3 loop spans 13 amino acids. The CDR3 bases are TGTGCCAGCAGCTTTCTGACTAGCCGGACGCAGTATTTT. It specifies CASSFLTSRTQYF.

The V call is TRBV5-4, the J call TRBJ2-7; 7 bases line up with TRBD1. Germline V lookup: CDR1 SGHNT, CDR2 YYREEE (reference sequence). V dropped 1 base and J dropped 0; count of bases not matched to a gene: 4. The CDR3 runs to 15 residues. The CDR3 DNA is TGTGCCAGCAGCTTGTCGACAGGGATCTCCTACGAGCAGTACTTC. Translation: CASSLSTGISYEQYF.

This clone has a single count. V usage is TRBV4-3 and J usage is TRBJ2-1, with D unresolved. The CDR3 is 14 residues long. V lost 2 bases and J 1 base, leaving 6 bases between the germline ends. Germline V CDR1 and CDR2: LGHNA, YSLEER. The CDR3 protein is CASSQFSSYNEQFF. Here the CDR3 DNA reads TGCGCCAGCAGCCAATTTTCGTCCTACAATGAGCAGTTCTTC.

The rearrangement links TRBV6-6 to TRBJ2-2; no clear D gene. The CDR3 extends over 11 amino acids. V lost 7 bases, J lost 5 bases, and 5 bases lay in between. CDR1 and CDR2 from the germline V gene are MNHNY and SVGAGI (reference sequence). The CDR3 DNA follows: TGTGCCAGCACCTATACCGGGGAGCTGTTTTTT. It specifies CASTYTGELFF.

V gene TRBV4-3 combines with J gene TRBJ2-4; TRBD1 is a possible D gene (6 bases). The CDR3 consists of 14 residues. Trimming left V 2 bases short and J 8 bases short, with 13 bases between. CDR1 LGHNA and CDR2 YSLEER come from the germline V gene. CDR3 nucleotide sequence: TGCGCCAGCAGCCAACGGACAGCTTACTACATTCAGTACTTC. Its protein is CASSQRTAYYIQYF.

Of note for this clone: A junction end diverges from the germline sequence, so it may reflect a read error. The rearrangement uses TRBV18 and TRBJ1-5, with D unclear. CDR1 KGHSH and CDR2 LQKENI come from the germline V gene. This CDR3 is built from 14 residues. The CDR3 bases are TGTGCCAGCTCACCGGTGGGTAGCGATCAGCCCCAGCATTTT. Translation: CASSPVGSDQPQHF.

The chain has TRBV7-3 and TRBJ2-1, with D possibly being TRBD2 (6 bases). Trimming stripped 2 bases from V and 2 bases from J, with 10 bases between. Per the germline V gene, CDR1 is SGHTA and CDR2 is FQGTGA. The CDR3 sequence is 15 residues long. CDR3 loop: CASSLAGRAYNEQFF. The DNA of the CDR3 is TGTGCCAGCAGCTTAGCGGGACGGGCCTACAATGAGCAGTTCTTC.

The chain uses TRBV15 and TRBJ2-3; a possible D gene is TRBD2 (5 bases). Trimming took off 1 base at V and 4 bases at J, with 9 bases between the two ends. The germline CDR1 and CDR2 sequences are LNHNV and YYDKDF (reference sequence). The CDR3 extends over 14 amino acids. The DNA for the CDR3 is TGTGCCACCAGCAGAGTCGGGGAAGCAGATACGCAGTATTTT. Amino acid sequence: CATSRVGEADTQYF.

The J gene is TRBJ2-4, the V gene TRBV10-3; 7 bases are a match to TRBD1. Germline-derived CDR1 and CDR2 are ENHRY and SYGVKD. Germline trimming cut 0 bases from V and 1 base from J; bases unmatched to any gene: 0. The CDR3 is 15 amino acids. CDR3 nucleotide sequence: TGTGCCATCAGTGAGTCGGACAGGGCCAAAAACATTCAGTACTTC. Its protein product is CAISESDRAKNIQYF.

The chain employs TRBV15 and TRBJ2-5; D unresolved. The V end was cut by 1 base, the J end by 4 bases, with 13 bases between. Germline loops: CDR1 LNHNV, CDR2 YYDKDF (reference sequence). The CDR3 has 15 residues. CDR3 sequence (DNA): TGTGCCACCAGCAGAGTTCCTAACGTTGTAGAGACCCAGTACTTC. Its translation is CATSRVPNVVETQYF.

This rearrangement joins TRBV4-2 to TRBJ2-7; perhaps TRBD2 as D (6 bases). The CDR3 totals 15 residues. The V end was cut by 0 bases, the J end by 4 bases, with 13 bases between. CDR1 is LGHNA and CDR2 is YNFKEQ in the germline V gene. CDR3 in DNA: TGTGCCAGCAGCCAAGATCCCGGGACTCTATACGAGCAGTACTTC. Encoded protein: CASSQDPGTLYEQYF.

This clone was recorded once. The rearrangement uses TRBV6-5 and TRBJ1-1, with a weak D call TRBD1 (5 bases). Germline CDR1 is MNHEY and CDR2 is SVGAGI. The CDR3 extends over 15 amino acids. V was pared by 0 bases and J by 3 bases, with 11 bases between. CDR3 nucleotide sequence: TGTGCCAGCAGTTACTCGTTGGGGGGAGACACTGAAGCTTTCTTT. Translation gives CASSYSLGGDTEAFF.

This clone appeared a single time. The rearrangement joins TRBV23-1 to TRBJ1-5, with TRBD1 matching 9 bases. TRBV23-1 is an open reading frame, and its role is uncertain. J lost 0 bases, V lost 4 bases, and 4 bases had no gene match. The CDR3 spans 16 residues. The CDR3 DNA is TGCGCCAGCAGTCGGAGGGACAGGGATAGCAATCAGCCCCAGCATTTT. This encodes CASSRRDRDSNQPQHF.

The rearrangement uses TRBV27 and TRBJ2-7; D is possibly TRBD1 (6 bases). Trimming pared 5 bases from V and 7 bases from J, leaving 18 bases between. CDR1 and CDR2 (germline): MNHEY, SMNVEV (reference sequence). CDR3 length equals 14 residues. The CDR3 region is CASSADRSPGEQYF. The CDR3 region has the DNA TGTGCCAGCAGTGCGGACAGATCCCCCGGGGAGCAGTACTTC.

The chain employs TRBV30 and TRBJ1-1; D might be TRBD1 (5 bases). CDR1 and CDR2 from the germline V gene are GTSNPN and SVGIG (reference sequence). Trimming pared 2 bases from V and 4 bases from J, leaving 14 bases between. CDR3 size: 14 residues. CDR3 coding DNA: TGTGCCTGGAGTCGGGGACTACGAGGCACTGAAGCTTTCTTT. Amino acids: CAWSRGLRGTEAFF. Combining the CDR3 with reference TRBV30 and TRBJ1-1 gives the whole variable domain SQTIHQWPATLVQPVGSPLSLECTVEGTSNPNLYWYRQAAGRGLQLLFYSVGIGQISSEVPQNLSASRPQDRQFILSSKKLLLSDSGFYLCAWSRGLRGTEAFFGQGTRLTVV.

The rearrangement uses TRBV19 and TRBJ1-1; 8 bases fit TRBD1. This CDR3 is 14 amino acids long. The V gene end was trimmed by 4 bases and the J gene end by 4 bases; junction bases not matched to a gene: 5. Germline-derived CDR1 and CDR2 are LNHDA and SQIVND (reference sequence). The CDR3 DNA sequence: TGTGCCAGTAGTAGGACAGGGACGTCCACTGAAGCTTTCTTT. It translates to CASSRTGTSTEAFF.

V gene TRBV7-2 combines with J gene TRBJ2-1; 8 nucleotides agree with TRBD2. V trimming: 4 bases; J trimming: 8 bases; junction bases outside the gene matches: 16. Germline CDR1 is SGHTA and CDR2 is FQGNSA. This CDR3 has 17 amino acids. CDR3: CASSSPPGTSPFDEQFF. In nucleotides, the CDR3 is TGTGCCAGCAGCTCCCCTCCCGGGACTAGTCCATTCGATGAGCAGTTCTTC.

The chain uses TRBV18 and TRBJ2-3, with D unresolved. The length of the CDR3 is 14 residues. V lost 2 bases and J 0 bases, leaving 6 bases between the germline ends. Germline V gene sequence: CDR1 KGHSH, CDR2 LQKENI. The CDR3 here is CASSPKRSTDTQYF. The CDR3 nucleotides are TGTGCCAGCTCACCAAAGAGAAGCACAGATACGCAGTATTTT.

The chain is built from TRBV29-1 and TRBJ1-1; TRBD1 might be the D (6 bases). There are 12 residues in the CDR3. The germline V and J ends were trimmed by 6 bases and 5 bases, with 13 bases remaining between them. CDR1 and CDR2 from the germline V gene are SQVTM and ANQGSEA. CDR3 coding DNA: TGCAGCGTCTACAGGGTAAATACTGAAGCTTTCTTT. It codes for CSVYRVNTEAFF. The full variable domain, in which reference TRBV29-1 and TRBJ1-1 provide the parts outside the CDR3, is SAVISQKPSRDICQRGTSLTIQCQVDSQVTMMFWYRQQPGQSLTLIATANQGSEATYESGFVIDKFPISRPNLTFSTLTVSNMSPEDSSIYLCSVYRVNTEAFFGQGTRLTVV.

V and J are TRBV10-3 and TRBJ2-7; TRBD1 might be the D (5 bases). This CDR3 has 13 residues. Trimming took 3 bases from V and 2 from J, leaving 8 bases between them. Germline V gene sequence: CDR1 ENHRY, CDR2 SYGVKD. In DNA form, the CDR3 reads TGTGCCATCAGTGAAGACAGAACCTACGAGCAGTACTTC. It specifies CAISEDRTYEQYF.

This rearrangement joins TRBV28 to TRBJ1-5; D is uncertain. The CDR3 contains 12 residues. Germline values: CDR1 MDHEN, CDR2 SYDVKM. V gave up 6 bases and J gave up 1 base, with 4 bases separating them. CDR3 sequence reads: CASRSSNQPQHF. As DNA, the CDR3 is TGTGCCAGCAGGAGCAGCAATCAGCCCCAGCATTTT.

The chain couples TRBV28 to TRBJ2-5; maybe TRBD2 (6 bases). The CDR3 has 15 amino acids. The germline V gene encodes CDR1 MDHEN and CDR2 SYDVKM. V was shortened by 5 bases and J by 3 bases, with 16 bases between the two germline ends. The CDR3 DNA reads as TGTGCCAGCAGTAACTCCCGGGGGAAGGAAGAGACCCAGTACTTC. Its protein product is CASSNSRGKEETQYF.

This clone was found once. CDR3 in amino acids: CASSFQGSQPQHF. In DNA, the CDR3 is TGTGCCAGCAGCTTTCAGGGGAGTCAGCCCCAGCATTTT. This chain joins TRBV5-6 and TRBJ1-5; tentative D call: TRBD1 (6 bases). The CDR3 runs to 13 residues. Germline lookup yields CDR1 SGHDT and CDR2 YYEEEE. Trimming took off 2 bases at V and 6 bases at J, with 9 bases between the two ends.

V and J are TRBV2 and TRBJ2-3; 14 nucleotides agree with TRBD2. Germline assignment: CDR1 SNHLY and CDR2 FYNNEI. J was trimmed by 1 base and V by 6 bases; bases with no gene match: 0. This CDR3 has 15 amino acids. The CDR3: CASRGLAGGTDTQYF. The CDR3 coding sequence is TGTGCCAGCAGGGGACTAGCGGGAGGCACAGATACGCAGTATTTT.

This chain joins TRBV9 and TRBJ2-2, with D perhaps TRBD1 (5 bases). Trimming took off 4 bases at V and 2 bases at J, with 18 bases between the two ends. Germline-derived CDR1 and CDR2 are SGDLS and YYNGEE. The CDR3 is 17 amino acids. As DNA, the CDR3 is TGTGCCAGCAGCCCAAGTCTAACGACAGTAAACACCGGGGAGCTGTTTTTT. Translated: CASSPSLTTVNTGELFF.

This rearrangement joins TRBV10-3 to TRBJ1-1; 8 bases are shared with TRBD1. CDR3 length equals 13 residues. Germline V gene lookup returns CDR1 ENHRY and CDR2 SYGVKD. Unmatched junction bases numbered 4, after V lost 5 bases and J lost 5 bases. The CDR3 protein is CAISRTGLTEAFF. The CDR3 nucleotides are TGTGCCATCAGTAGGACAGGGCTAACTGAAGCTTTCTTT.

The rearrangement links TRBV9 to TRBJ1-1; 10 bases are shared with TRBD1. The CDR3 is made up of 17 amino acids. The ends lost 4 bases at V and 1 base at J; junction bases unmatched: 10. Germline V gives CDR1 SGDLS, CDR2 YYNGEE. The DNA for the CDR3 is TGTGCCAGCAGCTGGGGACAGGGGCCAACTGGGAACACTGAAGCTTTCTTT. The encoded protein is CASSWGQGPTGNTEAFF. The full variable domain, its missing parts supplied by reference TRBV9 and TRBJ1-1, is DSGVTQTPKHLITATGQRVTLRCSPRSGDLSVYWYQQSLDQGLQFLIQYYNGEERAKGNILERFSAQQFPDLHSELNLSSLELGDSALYFCASSWGQGPTGNTEAFFGQGTRLTVV.